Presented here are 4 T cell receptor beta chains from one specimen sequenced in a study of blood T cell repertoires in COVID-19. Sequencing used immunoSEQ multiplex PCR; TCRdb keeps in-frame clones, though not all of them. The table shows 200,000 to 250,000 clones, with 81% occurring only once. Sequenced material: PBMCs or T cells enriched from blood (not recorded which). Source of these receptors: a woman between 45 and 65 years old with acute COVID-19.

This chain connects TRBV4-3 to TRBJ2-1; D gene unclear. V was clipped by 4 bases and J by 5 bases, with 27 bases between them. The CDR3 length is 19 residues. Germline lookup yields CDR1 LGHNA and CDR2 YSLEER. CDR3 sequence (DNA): TGCGCCAGCAGCCCCGGATACTCAAGTGGAGTCCTGGTCGACAATGAGCAGTTCTTC. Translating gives CASSPGYSSGVLVDNEQFF.

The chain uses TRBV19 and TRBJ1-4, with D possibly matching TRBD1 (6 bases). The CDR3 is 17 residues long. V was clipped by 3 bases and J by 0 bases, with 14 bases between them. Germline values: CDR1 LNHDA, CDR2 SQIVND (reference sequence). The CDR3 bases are TGTGCCAGTAGTATGGGCAGGGGTGGAGCAACTAATGAAAAACTGTTTTTT. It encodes CASSMGRGGATNEKLFF.

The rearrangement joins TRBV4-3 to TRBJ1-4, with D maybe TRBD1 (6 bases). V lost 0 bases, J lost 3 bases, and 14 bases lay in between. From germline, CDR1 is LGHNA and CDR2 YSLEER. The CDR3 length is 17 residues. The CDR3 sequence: CASSQDAGGGANEKLFF. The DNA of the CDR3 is TGCGCCAGCAGCCAAGATGCCGGAGGGGGGGCTAATGAAAAACTGTTTTTT.

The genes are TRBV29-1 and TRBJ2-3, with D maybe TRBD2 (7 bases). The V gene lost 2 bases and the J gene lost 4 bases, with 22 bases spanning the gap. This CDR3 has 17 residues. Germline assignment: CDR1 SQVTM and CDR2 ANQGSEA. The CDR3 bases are TGCAGCGTTGAAAAGGGCTTTGGGGGGGGCGGCTCAGATACGCAGTATTTT. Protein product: CSVEKGFGGGGSDTQYF.